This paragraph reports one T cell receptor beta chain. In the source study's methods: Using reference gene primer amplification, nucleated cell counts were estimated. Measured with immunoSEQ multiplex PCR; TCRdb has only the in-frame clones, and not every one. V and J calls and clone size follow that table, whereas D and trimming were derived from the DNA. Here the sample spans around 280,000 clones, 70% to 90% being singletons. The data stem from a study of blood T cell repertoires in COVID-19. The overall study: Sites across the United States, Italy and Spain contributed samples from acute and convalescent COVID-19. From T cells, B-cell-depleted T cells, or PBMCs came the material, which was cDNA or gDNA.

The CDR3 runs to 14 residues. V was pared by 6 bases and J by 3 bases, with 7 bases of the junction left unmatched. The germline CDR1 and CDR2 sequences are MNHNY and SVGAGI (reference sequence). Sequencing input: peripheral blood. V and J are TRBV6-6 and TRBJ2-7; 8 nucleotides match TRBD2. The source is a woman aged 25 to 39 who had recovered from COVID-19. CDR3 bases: TGTGCCAGCAGACCAGTCGGGGGGGACTACGAGCAGTACTTC. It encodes CASRPVGGDYEQYF.